The 30 T cell receptor beta chains reported below all come from one sample, sequenced in a study of T cells in localized non-small cell lung cancer (dated by TCRdb to between 2020 and 2021). Library creation used the immunoSEQ multiplex PCR assay. Not all clones reach the TCRdb copy of this immuneACCESS table, which keeps in-frame sequences only. Checked studies attribute under half of the gap to unresolved V genes and leave the rest unexplained. This sample holds over 65,000 clones; roughly 84% were observed only once. 1% to 1.5% of the sample belongs to the ten largest clones. The material sequenced was peripheral blood, taken before any cancer treatment. All receptors derive from a female donor older than 55 with stage I lung adenocarcinoma.

Turning to this clone: The junction and the germline gene differ at one end; a read error may be behind it. The gene calls are TRBV6-1 and TRBJ2-7; possibly TRBD2 for D (5 bases). Germline V lookup: CDR1 MNHNS, CDR2 SASEGT. This CDR3 is built from 14 residues. The chain's CDR3 is CASREAVDSYEQYF. CDR3 nucleotide sequence: TGTGCCAGCAGAGAAGCGGTGGACTCCTACGAGCAGTACTTC.

The chain carries TRBV6-5 and TRBJ2-2; D is uncertain. The V gene's germline CDR1 is MNHEY and CDR2 SVGAGI. Trimming took 6 bases from V and 4 from J, leaving 9 bases between them. There are 13 residues in the CDR3. CDR3 protein: CASSPRPTGELFF. The CDR3 DNA is TGTGCCAGCAGCCCTCGTCCCACCGGGGAGCTGTTTTTT.

The chain employs TRBV6-1 and TRBJ1-6; TRBD1 agrees at 9 bases. J was trimmed by 7 bases and V by 3 bases; bases with no gene match: 1. The CDR3 sequence is 14 residues long. Germline V lookup: CDR1 MNHNS, CDR2 SASEGT. The CDR3 sequence is CASSEGQGNSPLHF. CDR3 bases: TGTGCCAGCAGTGAGGGACAGGGAAATTCACCCCTCCACTTT.

The chain recombines TRBV7-3 with TRBJ2-7, with D tentatively TRBD1 (7 bases). The germline V gene has CDR1 SGHTA and CDR2 FQGTGA. Trimming removed 2 bases from V and 3 bases from J, with 14 bases in between. The CDR3 covers 15 residues. CDR3 amino acids: CASSLEGRGVYEQYF. The CDR3 DNA reads as TGTGCCAGCAGCTTAGAAGGCAGGGGGGTCTACGAGCAGTACTTC.

The chain uses TRBV28 and TRBJ2-7; 8 nucleotides align to TRBD2. The CDR3 is 18 amino acids. Germline values: CDR1 MDHEN, CDR2 SYDVKM. V was clipped by 4 bases and J by 3 bases; unmatched bases: 17. CDR3 nucleotide sequence: TGTGCCAGCAGTTCCCCGGGGCAATCGGGGGGGACTATCTACGAGCAGTACTTC. The encoded protein is CASSSPGQSGGTIYEQYF.

The chain employs TRBV10-3 and TRBJ2-2; 8 positions match TRBD2. The CDR3 sequence is 14 residues long. Trimming cost V 9 bases and J 4 bases; bases outside gene matches: 7. Looked up from germline, CDR1 is ENHRY and CDR2 is SYGVKD. The CDR3 DNA reads as TGTGCCATAGGCGGGGGGCGCGGCACCGGGGAGCTGTTTTTT. This encodes CAIGGGRGTGELFF.

The rearrangement links TRBV9 to TRBJ2-3; 14 nucleotides match TRBD2. The length of the CDR3 is 17 residues. Germline assignment: CDR1 SGDLS and CDR2 YYNGEE. Unmatched junction bases numbered 6, after V lost 5 bases and J lost 1 base. The CDR3 nucleotides read TGTGCCAGCAGTGCTCCGGGACTAGCGGGGGGCACAGATACGCAGTATTTT. Translation gives CASSAPGLAGGTDTQYF.

The chain links TRBV5-1 to TRBJ2-3, with 7 bases identical to TRBD1. Germline V gene data show CDR1 as SGHRS and CDR2 as YFSETQ. The CDR3 extends over 14 amino acids. Trimming removed 5 bases from V and 0 bases from J; junction bases left unmatched: 3. The CDR3 loop is CASSWDSSTDTQYF. The CDR3 bases are TGCGCCAGCAGTTGGGACAGCAGCACAGATACGCAGTATTTT.

This clone appeared a few times. The chain links TRBV7-9 to TRBJ2-7; unclear D gene. The V end lost 8 bases, the J end lost 4 bases, and 9 bases lay between the germline ends. This CDR3 contains 11 residues. Germline lookup yields CDR1 SEHNR and CDR2 FQNEAQ (reference sequence). CDR3 protein: CASGDRYEQYF. The CDR3 DNA sequence: TGTGCCAGCGGGGATAGGTACGAGCAGTACTTC.

The chain is built from TRBV5-4 and TRBJ1-2; TRBD1 aligns across 8 bases. Germline V gene lookup returns CDR1 SGHNT and CDR2 YYREEE (reference sequence). V shed 5 bases, J shed 6 bases, and the junction held 6 bases outside the gene matches. This CDR3 comprises 13 residues. The CDR3 DNA follows: TGTGCCAGCAGTCGAGGACAGGGCCATGGCTACACCTTC. This encodes CASSRGQGHGYTF.

The chain is built from TRBV6-6 and TRBJ1-3; D is perhaps TRBD1 (5 bases). Trimming removed 0 bases at V and 4 bases at J, with 7 bases between. The CDR3 is 14 amino acids. Per the germline V gene, CDR1 is MNHNY and CDR2 is SVGAGI (reference sequence). This chain's CDR3 is CASSYSTAGNTIYF. The DNA of the CDR3 is TGTGCCAGCAGTTACTCGACAGCCGGAAACACCATATATTTT.

The chain employs TRBV6-1 and TRBJ2-1, with TRBD2 identical over 8 bases. The CDR3 length is 15 residues. V dropped 1 base and J dropped 5; count of bases not matched to a gene: 4. CDR1 is MNHNS, CDR2 SASEGT, per germline. CDR3 in amino acids: CASSEGGTRDNEQFF. In nucleotides, the CDR3 is TGTGCCAGCAGTGAAGGAGGGACTAGAGACAATGAGCAGTTCTTC.

The count of this clone is one. The rearrangement uses TRBV19 and TRBJ1-1, with D tentatively TRBD1 (5 bases). Germline-derived CDR1 and CDR2 are LNHDA and SQIVND (reference sequence). CDR3 size: 13 residues. V lost 2 bases and J lost 6, with 10 bases in between. CDR3 region: CASSIREGAEAFF. As DNA, the CDR3 is TGTGCCAGTAGTATAAGGGAAGGGGCTGAAGCTTTCTTT.

This chain uses TRBV29-1 with TRBJ2-3, with 16 bases lining up with TRBD2. V was clipped by 6 bases and J by 5 bases; unmatched bases: 5. CDR3 length: 15 amino acids. Germline loops: CDR1 SQVTM, CDR2 ANQGSEA. The CDR3 DNA reads as TGCAGCGTGGCAGGGACTAGCGGGGGGGAAGATACGCAGTATTTT. It is translated as CSVAGTSGGEDTQYF.

The V gene is TRBV19, the J gene TRBJ2-2; D not resolved. Germline assignment: CDR1 LNHDA and CDR2 SQIVND (reference sequence). V lost 0 bases and J lost 2, with 7 bases in between. The CDR3 is 15 amino acids. The CDR3 spells CASSIDRRNTGELFF. The DNA of the CDR3 is TGTGCCAGTAGTATAGACAGGCGTAACACCGGGGAGCTGTTTTTT. Supplemented by reference TRBV19 and TRBJ2-2, the full variable domain reads DGGITQSPKYLFRKEGQNVTLSCEQNLNHDAMYWYRQDPGQGLRLIYYSQIVNDFQKGDIAEGYSVSREKKESFPLTVTSAQKNPTAFYLCASSIDRRNTGELFFGEGSRLTVL.

V gene TRBV19 combines with J gene TRBJ1-3; 9 nucleotides align to TRBD1. V shed 6 bases, J shed 6 bases, and the junction held 6 bases outside the gene matches. This CDR3 comprises 14 residues. Germline lookup yields CDR1 LNHDA and CDR2 SQIVND (reference sequence). CDR3 sequence: CASRLRDRANTIYF. CDR3 in DNA: TGTGCCAGTAGGCTCCGGGACAGGGCAAACACCATATATTTT.

The chain links TRBV19 to TRBJ1-5, with TRBD1 identical over 7 bases. Germline values: CDR1 LNHDA, CDR2 SQIVND (reference sequence). J gave up 7 bases and V 5 bases, and 11 bases lay outside the gene matches. The CDR3 contains 15 residues. CDR3 protein: CASSSQGGGPQPQHF. CDR3 DNA sequence: TGTGCCAGTAGTTCGCAGGGGGGCGGTCCCCAGCCCCAGCATTTT.

DNA of the CDR3: TGTGCCAGTTTGGCAGAACAGGGAAGTGAAAAACTGTTTTTT. Translated: CASLAEQGSEKLFF. This rearrangement joins TRBV19 to TRBJ1-4, with a weak D call TRBD1 (6 bases). The germline V gene has CDR1 LNHDA and CDR2 SQIVND (reference sequence). The V end was cut by 8 bases, the J end by 7 bases, with 17 bases between. CDR3 size: 14 residues.

V and J are TRBV29-1 and TRBJ2-2; 14 positions agree with TRBD2. The CDR3 covers 17 residues. CDR1 SQVTM and CDR2 ANQGSEA come from the germline V gene. V shed 7 bases, J shed 7 bases, and the junction held 14 bases outside the gene matches. The CDR3 sequence: CSAAGTSGSPPHGELFF. In nucleotides, the CDR3 is TGCAGCGCTGCCGGGACTAGCGGGAGCCCCCCCCACGGGGAGCTGTTTTTT.

The rearrangement joins TRBV10-3 to TRBJ2-7; either TRBD1 or TRBD2 may supply D (5 bases each). CDR1 ENHRY and CDR2 SYGVKD come from the germline V gene. Trimming stripped 4 bases from V and 1 base from J, with 8 bases between. The CDR3 loop spans 13 amino acids. CDR3 nucleotide sequence: TGTGCCATCAGTGGGGACGGATCCTACGAGCAGTACTTC. Its protein is CAISGDGSYEQYF.

The J gene is TRBJ1-6, the V gene TRBV27; 8 bases line up with TRBD1. V gave up 5 bases and J gave up 5 bases; unmatched junction bases: 5. The CDR3 spans 15 residues. The germline V gene encodes CDR1 MNHEY and CDR2 SMNVEV (reference sequence). The CDR3 protein is CASSDRGKNNSPLHF. CDR3 nucleotide sequence: TGTGCCAGCAGTGACAGGGGCAAAAATAATTCACCCCTCCACTTT.

The J gene is TRBJ1-3, the V gene TRBV19; the D is unclear. V dropped 2 bases and J dropped 6 bases, with 8 bases sitting between them. Germline V gene sequence: CDR1 LNHDA, CDR2 SQIVND (reference sequence). This CDR3 is built from 13 residues. The CDR3 sequence: CASSINLENTIYF. The CDR3 DNA follows: TGTGCCAGTAGTATAAATCTGGAAAACACCATATATTTT. The full variable domain, with the rest looked up from reference TRBV19 and TRBJ1-3, is DGGITQSPKYLFRKEGQNVTLSCEQNLNHDAMYWYRQDPGQGLRLIYYSQIVNDFQKGDIAEGYSVSREKKESFPLTVTSAQKNPTAFYLCASSINLENTIYFGEGSWLTVV.

This sequence joins TRBV6-1 and TRBJ1-2, with a tentative D call TRBD1 (5 bases). Germline V gives CDR1 MNHNS, CDR2 SASEGT. V was shortened by 2 bases and J by 7 bases, with 11 bases between the two germline ends. The CDR3 has 13 residues. The CDR3, as DNA: TGTGCCAGCAGTGAACAGGGCTTCGGTGGCTACACCTTC. Amino acids: CASSEQGFGGYTF.

The chain links TRBV2 to TRBJ1-2; possible D gene TRBD1, 6 bases. The CDR3 contains 13 residues. CDR1 is SNHLY and CDR2 is FYNNEI in the germline V gene. V gave up 11 bases and J gave up 3 bases, with 16 bases separating them. The CDR3 loop is CASSPGADYGYTF. The CDR3 bases are TGTGCCTCTTCCCCGGGGGCGGACTATGGCTACACCTTC.

V is TRBV7-6 and J is TRBJ2-3, with TRBD2 matching over 8 bases. Per the germline V gene, CDR1 is SGHVS and CDR2 is FNYEAQ. V gave up 5 bases and J gave up 4 bases; unmatched junction bases: 17. The CDR3 is made up of 18 amino acids. The DNA for the CDR3 is TGTGCCAGCAGCCGAGGTGTCGGGGGGGCTGTATTCGCAGATACGCAGTATTTT. Protein product: CASSRGVGGAVFADTQYF.

The chain recombines TRBV5-1 with TRBJ2-1; the D gene is possibly TRBD2 (5 bases). The CDR3 length is 12 residues. CDR1 is SGHRS, CDR2 YFSETQ, per germline. The V end was cut by 5 bases, the J end by 10 bases, with 13 bases between. The CDR3 DNA reads TGCGCCAGCAGGAGGGATCTAACGGAGCAGTTCTTC. This codes for CASRRDLTEQFF.

DNA of the CDR3: TGTGCCAGCAGCTTACTAGCGGGGGGCACAGATACGCAGTATTTT. Translating it yields CASSLLAGGTDTQYF. The genes are TRBV7-3 and TRBJ2-3, with 10 bases fitting TRBD2. Germline CDR1 is SGHTA and CDR2 is FQGTGA. Losses at the gene ends were 2 bases for V and 1 base for J; bases not matched to a gene: 0. The CDR3 has 15 residues.

In this sample, this clone turned up once. This chain uses TRBV28 with TRBJ1-1; D unresolved. The CDR3 length is 13 residues. The germline V and J ends were trimmed by 9 bases and 5 bases, with 16 bases remaining between them. Germline V gives CDR1 MDHEN, CDR2 SYDVKM. CDR3 DNA sequence: TGTGCCAGTTGGGCCCCTGTGGGGACTGAAGCTTTCTTT. As protein: CASWAPVGTEAFF.

This clone showed up just once. The V gene is TRBV2, the J gene TRBJ2-1; no clear D. Looked up from germline, CDR1 is SNHLY and CDR2 is FYNNEI. The CDR3 spans 10 residues. The V gene lost 4 bases and the J gene lost 8 bases, with 3 bases spanning the gap. The CDR3 nucleotides read TGTGCCAGCAGTGGGGATGAGCAGTTCTTC. Protein sequence: CASSGDEQFF.

The chain has TRBV11-2 and TRBJ2-1; weak D call: TRBD2 (5 bases). The germline V gene has CDR1 SGHAT and CDR2 FQNNGV. The CDR3 extends over 17 amino acids. V lost 1 base to trimming and J lost 5 bases, with 18 bases between them. CDR3 sequence (DNA): TGTGCCAGCAGCTTAGGATATAGTAGACTAACAAACAATGAGCAGTTCTTC. Protein product: CASSLGYSRLTNNEQFF. Drawing the rest from reference TRBV11-2 and TRBJ2-1, the complete variable domain is EAGVAQSPRYKIIEKRQSVAFWCNPISGHATLYWYQQILGQGPKLLIQFQNNGVVDDSQLPKDRFSAERLKGVDSTLKIQPAKLEDSAVYLCASSLGYSRLTNNEQFFGPGTRLTVL.